This paragraph reports one T cell receptor beta chain. This entry comes from a study of blood T cell repertoires in COVID-19. Germline V CDR1 and CDR2: SGHTA, FQGNSA. This CDR3 is built from 18 residues. The V gene lost 2 bases and the J gene lost 4 bases, with 21 bases spanning the gap. Repertoires were generated with immunoSEQ multiplex PCR, while TCRdb's copy carries only in-frame clones and drops some. This sample yields roughly 300,000 clones, of which approximately 91% are seen a single time; about 2.3% belongs to the top ten. The sequenced material came from PBMCs or T cells enriched from blood (not recorded which). This TCR came from a woman aged 40 to 49 with acute COVID-19. The chain has TRBV7-2 and TRBJ1-3; maybe TRBD1 (6 bases). CDR3 nucleotides: TGTGCCAGCAGCTTAAGCGGACAGAAGTTAAGACTCGGAAACACCATATATTTT. This gives the protein CASSLSGQKLRLGNTIYF.